The 27 T cell receptor beta chains given below trace back to one sample, sequenced in a study of blood T cell repertoires in COVID-19. Generated by immunoSEQ multiplex PCR, the TCRdb table keeps only in-frame clones and is missing some. Of around 150,000 clones listed, less than 90% are singletons. Sample: peripheral blood. The receptor source for this set is a human donor with COVID-19, enrolled during active disease. The donor label of this sample is uncertain.

This clone was seen just once. The gene calls are TRBV2 and TRBJ1-1; D not certain. The CDR3 is 11 residues long. Deletions cut 6 bases from V and 3 bases from J, with 5 bases between. Germline-derived CDR1 and CDR2 are SNHLY and FYNNEI. The CDR3 is CASSGYTEAFF. DNA of the CDR3: TGTGCCAGCAGCGGTTACACTGAAGCTTTCTTT.

The chain combines TRBV19 with TRBJ2-5; 7 bases fit TRBD2. CDR3 size: 15 residues. Germline CDR1 is LNHDA and CDR2 is SQIVND (reference sequence). Trimming at V came to 4 bases and at J to 2 bases, leaving 7 bases not matched to a gene. CDR3 DNA sequence: TGTGCCAGTAGTAGCCCCTGGGAGGGTCAAGAGACCCAGTACTTC. This encodes CASSSPWEGQETQYF.

This clone was picked up one time. V gene TRBV5-1 combines with J gene TRBJ2-3, with TRBD1 matching over 10 bases. The CDR3 loop spans 13 amino acids. From germline, CDR1 is SGHRS and CDR2 YFSETQ. V lost 5 bases to trimming and J lost 8 bases; unmatched junction nucleotides: 5. The CDR3: CASRRDRGGTQYF. The DNA for the CDR3 is TGCGCCAGCAGACGGGACAGGGGAGGTACGCAGTATTTT.

The CDR3 bases are TGTGCCAGCAGCTTAAGGGGACAGGTTCAAGAGACCCAGTACTTC. Translated, it gives CASSLRGQVQETQYF. The chain is built from TRBV11-2 and TRBJ2-5; 8 bases line up with TRBD1. Germline V lookup: CDR1 SGHAT, CDR2 FQNNGV. J gave up 2 bases and V 2 bases, and 4 bases lay outside the gene matches. This CDR3 spans 15 amino acids.

The rearrangement links TRBV15 to TRBJ1-2; 9 bases fit TRBD1. Germline V CDR1 and CDR2: LNHNV, YYDKDF (reference sequence). V lost 8 bases and J lost 5; bases outside the gene matches: 9. This CDR3 region has 14 residues. CDR3 loop: CATHPGTGFYGYTF. As DNA, the CDR3 is TGTGCCACCCACCCCGGGACAGGGTTTTATGGCTACACCTTC.

CDR3 in amino acids: CASSSTIRPAGGGTDTQYF. CDR3 sequence (DNA): TGTGCCAGCAGCTCCACCATACGCCCAGCGGGGGGCGGGACAGATACGCAGTATTTT. The chain joins TRBV7-9 to TRBJ2-3; TRBD2 matches 9 bases. V shed 4 bases, J shed 3 bases, and the junction held 17 bases outside the gene matches. The CDR3 sequence is 19 residues long. Germline CDR1 reads SEHNR; CDR2 reads FQNEAQ (reference sequence).

The chain is built from TRBV5-1 and TRBJ2-1, with 8 positions matching TRBD2. With 2 bases clipped from V and 5 bases from J, the junction kept 3 bases outside the gene matches. This CDR3 is 14 amino acids long. Germline CDR1 and CDR2: SGHRS and YFSETQ. This chain's CDR3 is CASSFSGGDNEQFF. Here the CDR3 DNA reads TGCGCCAGCAGCTTTTCGGGAGGGGACAATGAGCAGTTCTTC.

This clone occurred once. The chain uses TRBV30 and TRBJ2-1; 12 bases are a match to TRBD2. Germline CDR1 is GTSNPN and CDR2 is SVGIG (reference sequence). The V segment lost 1 base and the J segment 4 bases; nucleotides outside the gene matches: 8. This CDR3 is 17 amino acids long. For the CDR3, the DNA is TGTGCCTGGAGTGACTCTGGACTAGCGGGACGATACAATGAGCAGTTCTTC. Its translation is CAWSDSGLAGRYNEQFF.

The rearrangement joins TRBV5-4 to TRBJ1-1; D not resolved. The germline CDR1 and CDR2 sequences are SGHNT and YYREEE (reference sequence). Trimming took off 5 bases at V and 0 bases at J, with 14 bases between the two ends. The CDR3 covers 15 residues. The CDR3 nucleotides are TGTGCCAGCAGGCCCGATATTTACATGAACACTGAAGCTTTCTTT. Protein sequence: CASRPDIYMNTEAFF.

The rearrangement uses TRBV25-1 and TRBJ2-1, with TRBD1 matching 7 bases. The germline V gene encodes CDR1 MGHDK and CDR2 SYGVNS. This CDR3 has 18 amino acids. The V gene end was trimmed by 1 base and the J gene end by 3 bases; junction bases not matched to a gene: 12. CDR3 coding DNA: TGTGCCAGCAGTGAATCTGGGACGGGACAGATACGCTACAATGAGCAGTTCTTC. This translates into CASSESGTGQIRYNEQFF.

This clone has more than one count but fewer than ten. The chain links TRBV5-1 to TRBJ2-3, with unresolved D. Per germline, CDR1 SGHRS and CDR2 YFSETQ. This CDR3 is 18 amino acids long. Trimming took 0 bases from V and 0 from J, leaving 17 bases between them. The CDR3 region is CASSLEAIVMGSTDTQYF. DNA for the CDR3: TGCGCCAGCAGCTTGGAGGCCATTGTCATGGGCAGCACAGATACGCAGTATTTT.

In nucleotides, the CDR3 is TGTGCCAGCAGCGAAAGCCCCAGCGTACCCGGGGAGCTGTTTTTT. This sequence encodes CASSESPSVPGELFF. The chain recombines TRBV3-1 (or the pseudogene TRBV3-2) with TRBJ2-2, with unresolved D. Germline assignment: CDR1 LGHDT and CDR2 YNNKEL (reference sequence). The CDR3 has 15 residues. The ends were cut back, 5 bases at V and 6 bases at J, with 16 bases in the middle.

The V call is TRBV4-1, the J call TRBJ2-3, with D tentatively TRBD1 (5 bases). The CDR3 extends over 16 amino acids. V was shortened by 2 bases and J by 1 base, with 13 bases between the two germline ends. The germline V gene has CDR1 MGHRA and CDR2 YSYEKL. The CDR3 reads CASSQPFQGRTDTQYF. The CDR3 coding sequence is TGCGCCAGCAGCCAACCGTTCCAGGGCCGCACAGATACGCAGTATTTT.

The chain employs TRBV4-1 and TRBJ2-3; D is uncertain. The CDR3 consists of 15 residues. CDR1 is MGHRA and CDR2 is YSYEKL in the germline V gene. The germline V and J ends were trimmed by 1 base and 5 bases, with 13 bases remaining between them. The CDR3 reads CASSQGAQVEDTQYF. In DNA, the CDR3 is TGCGCCAGCAGCCAAGGCGCTCAGGTGGAAGATACGCAGTATTTT.

V and J are TRBV5-1 and TRBJ2-1, with 7 bases lining up with TRBD2. V gave up 4 bases and J gave up 7 bases; unmatched junction bases: 11. The CDR3 length is 15 residues. CDR1 SGHRS and CDR2 YFSETQ come from the germline V gene. The CDR3, as DNA: TGCGCCAGCAGCAACTCCGGGACTACAAGGAATGAGCAGTTCTTC. It encodes CASSNSGTTRNEQFF.

The genes are TRBV25-1 and TRBJ2-2; D possibly corresponds to TRBD1 (6 bases). The CDR3 is 14 amino acids. V dropped 3 bases and J dropped 5 bases, with 10 bases sitting between them. Germline CDR1 is MGHDK and CDR2 is SYGVNS. CDR3 DNA: TGTGCCAGCAGTGAGAGTACAGGGACCGGGGAGCTGTTTTTT. Protein: CASSESTGTGELFF.

As regards this clone: The conserved phenylalanine or tryptophan is not found at the CDR3 terminus, so this likely reflects a read error. Because the CDR3's place on the DNA is in doubt, the DNA is left out and the CDR3 is given as listed by TCRdb. V is TRBV7-9 and J is TRBJ1-2; the table assigns TRBD1, which was not confirmed against the DNA. The germline V gene encodes CDR1 SEHNR and CDR2 FQNEAQ (reference sequence). The CDR3 numbers 10 amino acids, ends counted. CDR3 sequence: CASSPGSAIL.

As DNA, the CDR3 is TGTGCCAGCAAGCTTGGCCCTAGCGGGGGGGCCCAAGATACGCAGTATTTT. Translating it yields CASKLGPSGGAQDTQYF. V and J are TRBV5-4 and TRBJ2-3, with TRBD2 matching over 12 bases. After removal of 6 bases from V and 5 bases from J, the junction contained 13 bases not matched to a gene. CDR3 size: 17 residues. From germline, CDR1 is SGHNT and CDR2 YYREEE (reference sequence).

In DNA, the CDR3 is TGTGCCAGCAACATGGACTCGGGGACTGAGTCCTACGAGCAGTACTTC. Translating gives CASNMDSGTESYEQYF. This rearrangement joins TRBV21-1 to TRBJ2-7; the DNA was not used to check the table's D call, TRBD2. TRBV21-1 is a pseudogene segment. This CDR3 contains 16 residues.

The CDR3, as DNA: TGTGCCAGCAGTCCCACGTCAACCGGGGCCCAGTACTTC. Its translation: CASSPTSTGAQYF. The rearrangement joins TRBV3-1 (or the pseudogene TRBV3-2) to TRBJ2-5; TRBD2 is a possible D gene (5 bases). The CDR3 loop spans 13 amino acids. Germline lookup yields CDR1 LGHDT and CDR2 YNNKEL (reference sequence). Trimming cost V 6 bases and J 9 bases, with 17 bases left between them.

The chain carries TRBV12-3 or TRBV12-4 and TRBJ1-3; D remains unclear. The CDR3 is made up of 13 amino acids. Trimming removed 5 bases from V and 4 bases from J, with 9 bases in between. CDR3 sequence reads: CASSIPGGNTIYF. In DNA form, the CDR3 reads TGTGCCAGCAGTATCCCGGGGGGAAACACCATATATTTT.

This chain uses TRBV6-6 with TRBJ1-3; TRBD1 is a possible D gene (6 bases). The CDR3 loop spans 14 amino acids. Germline CDR1 MNHNY, CDR2 SVGAGI (reference sequence). V was shortened by 8 bases and J by 0 bases, with 11 bases between the two germline ends. The CDR3 bases are TGTGCCAGCTGGGGGCCTACCTCTGGAAACACCATATATTTT. It specifies CASWGPTSGNTIYF.

This clone was observed a few times. The chain employs TRBV6-5 and TRBJ1-1; 9 bases line up with TRBD1. With 2 bases clipped from V and 5 bases from J, the junction kept 3 bases outside the gene matches. The germline CDR1 and CDR2 sequences are MNHEY and SVGAGI. There are 14 residues in the CDR3. The CDR3 coding sequence is TGTGCCAGCAGTTACCGGGACAGGGAGACTGAAGCTTTCTTT. This sequence encodes CASSYRDRETEAFF.

This CDR3 is CASSLAGVHTEAFF. For the CDR3, the DNA is TGCGCCAGCAGCTTGGCCGGGGTGCACACTGAAGCTTTCTTT. The chain has TRBV5-1 and TRBJ1-1; D unresolved. V was pared by 0 bases and J by 3 bases, with 9 bases between. Looked up from germline, CDR1 is SGHRS and CDR2 is YFSETQ. CDR3 length: 14 residues.

The chain has TRBV5-1 and TRBJ2-5; perhaps TRBD1 as D (6 bases). From germline, CDR1 is SGHRS and CDR2 YFSETQ. The CDR3 is 14 residues long. V was clipped by 3 bases and J by 4 bases, with 13 bases between them. CDR3 DNA: TGCGCCAGCAGCTCTACAGGGTCTAGAGAGACCCAGTACTTC. It yields the protein CASSSTGSRETQYF.

The chain joins TRBV19 to TRBJ1-1, with 7 nucleotides matching TRBD1. The germline V gene has CDR1 LNHDA and CDR2 SQIVND (reference sequence). V trimming: 3 bases; J trimming: 3 bases; junction bases outside the gene matches: 1. CDR3 size: 13 residues. The CDR3 DNA sequence: TGTGCCAGTAGTATCAGGGGGGACACTGAAGCTTTCTTT. This codes for CASSIRGDTEAFF.

The chain uses TRBV11-3 and TRBJ2-1; TRBD1 matches at 8 bases. The CDR3 consists of 16 residues. V lost 5 bases to trimming and J lost 1 base; unmatched junction nucleotides: 7. Per germline, CDR1 SGHNT and CDR2 YENEEA. The CDR3 coding sequence is TGTGCCAGCAGCCTTGGACAGGGTGGGTCCTACAATGAGCAGTTCTTC. This sequence encodes CASSLGQGGSYNEQFF.